This TCR beta chain derives from a study of blood T cells in healthy people across ages. A second roughly 6 to 12 cycle PCR used barcoded and J-beta primers. TCRdb re-called the 5' RACE reads with MiXCR, one entry per CDR3 protein. The table lists around 790,000 distinct CDR3 sequences, under 45% of them singletons. The donors, aged roughly 6 to 90, were healthy Caucasians from Russia. Only a few counts were recorded for this clonotype. Its cognate antigen is unknown. General study results and limits: While age rose, TCR beta diversity per million T cells dropped in a roughly linear way. In long-lived donors, naive CD4+ cell counts and diversity exceeded those of aged donors.

Sequenced material: blood. The TCR originated in a man aged 55 to 70 in good health.

The CDR3 nucleotides are TGTGCCAGCAGCTTGATTCGGGGAAGCTCCTACAATGAGCAGTTCTTC. As protein: CASSLIRGSSYNEQFF. This chain joins TRBV5-6 and TRBJ2-1, with a possible D match to TRBD2 (5 bases). The CDR3 extends over 16 amino acids. CDR1 is SGHDT and CDR2 is YYEEEE in the germline V gene. V was cut by 1 base and J by 0 bases, with 11 bases left in between. The full variable domain, its missing parts supplied by reference TRBV5-6 and TRBJ2-1, is DAGVTQSPTHLIKTRGQQVTLRCSPKSGHDTVSWYQQALGQGPQFIFQYYEEEERQRGNFPDRFSGHQFPNYSSELNVNALLLGDSALYLCASSLIRGSSYNEQFFGPGTRLTVL.